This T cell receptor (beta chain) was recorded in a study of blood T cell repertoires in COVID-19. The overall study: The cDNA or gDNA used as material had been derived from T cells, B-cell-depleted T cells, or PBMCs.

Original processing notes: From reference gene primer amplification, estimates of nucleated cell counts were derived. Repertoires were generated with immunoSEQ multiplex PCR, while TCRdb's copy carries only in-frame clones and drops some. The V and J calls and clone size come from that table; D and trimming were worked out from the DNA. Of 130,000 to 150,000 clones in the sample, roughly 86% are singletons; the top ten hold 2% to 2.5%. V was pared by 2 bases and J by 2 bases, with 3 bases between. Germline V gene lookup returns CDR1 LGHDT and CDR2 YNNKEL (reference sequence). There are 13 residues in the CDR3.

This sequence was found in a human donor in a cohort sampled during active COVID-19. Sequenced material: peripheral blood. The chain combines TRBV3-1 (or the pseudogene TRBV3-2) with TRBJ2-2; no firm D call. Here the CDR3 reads CASSQTNTGELFF. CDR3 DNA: TGTGCCAGCAGCCAAACAAACACCGGGGAGCTGTTTTTT.